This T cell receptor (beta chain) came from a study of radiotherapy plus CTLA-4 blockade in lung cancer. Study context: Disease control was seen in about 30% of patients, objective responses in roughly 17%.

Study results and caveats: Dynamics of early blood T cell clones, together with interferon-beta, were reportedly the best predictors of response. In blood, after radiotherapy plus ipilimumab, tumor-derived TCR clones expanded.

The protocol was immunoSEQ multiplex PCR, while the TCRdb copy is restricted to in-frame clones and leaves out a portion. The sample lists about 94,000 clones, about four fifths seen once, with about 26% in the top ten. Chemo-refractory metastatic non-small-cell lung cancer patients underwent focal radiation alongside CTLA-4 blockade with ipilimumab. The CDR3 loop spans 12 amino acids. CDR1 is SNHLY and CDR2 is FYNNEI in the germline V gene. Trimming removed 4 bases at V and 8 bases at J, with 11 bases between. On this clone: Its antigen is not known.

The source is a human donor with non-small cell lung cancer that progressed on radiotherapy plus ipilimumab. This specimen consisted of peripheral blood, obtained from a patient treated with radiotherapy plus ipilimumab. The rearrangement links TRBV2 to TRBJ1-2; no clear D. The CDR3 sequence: CASSALGGGYTF. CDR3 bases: TGTGCCAGCAGTGCCTTGGGTGGCGGCTACACCTTC.